The 26 T cell receptor beta chains below all came from one sample that was sequenced in a study of blood T cell repertoires in COVID-19. Measured with immunoSEQ multiplex PCR; TCRdb has only the in-frame clones, and not every one. Altogether some 130,000 clones are present, more than 75% being singletons, with the ten largest covering roughly 10%. Source material: peripheral blood. Source of these receptors: a woman in her sixties or seventies with COVID-19, enrolled during active disease.

The rearrangement uses TRBV15 and TRBJ2-5; D may be TRBD2 (5 bases). In germline, CDR1 is LNHNV, CDR2 YYDKDF (reference sequence). The length of the CDR3 is 14 residues. Trimming pared 1 base from V and 2 bases from J, leaving 8 bases between. CDR3 in DNA: TGTGCCACCAGCAGAGTTCGGGGACAAGAGACCCAGTACTTC. Translated, it gives CATSRVRGQETQYF.

The chain joins TRBV28 to TRBJ1-5; a weak D match, TRBD1 (5 bases). This CDR3 spans 13 amino acids. Germline values: CDR1 MDHEN, CDR2 SYDVKM. V shed 6 bases and J shed 4 bases, with 10 bases lying between them. In DNA, the CDR3 is TGTGCCAGCAGAATTACAGGTAATCAGCCCCAGCATTTT. Translating gives CASRITGNQPQHF.

The chain couples TRBV6-6 to TRBJ1-5, with 9 bases fitting TRBD1. The CDR3 sequence is 21 residues long. Germline V gene sequence: CDR1 MNHNY, CDR2 SVGAGI (reference sequence). The V segment lost 6 bases and the J segment 0 bases; nucleotides outside the gene matches: 21. For the CDR3, the DNA is TGTGCCAGCAGCCTGAAAGCCGGGACAGGGCTTCTCGGTTATAGCAATCAGCCCCAGCATTTT. Its translation is CASSLKAGTGLLGYSNQPQHF.

The genes are TRBV4-2 and TRBJ1-2, with a weak D call TRBD1 (5 bases). The CDR3 contains 15 residues. Germline V gene lookup returns CDR1 LGHNA and CDR2 YNFKEQ. The V end was cut by 3 bases, the J end by 4 bases, with 15 bases between. The CDR3 bases are TGTGCCAGCAGCCACTTTAACGACAGAGTCTATGGCTACACCTTC. This encodes CASSHFNDRVYGYTF.

The CDR3 here is CASSATTGSITTNEKLFF. The DNA of the CDR3 is TGTGCCAGCAGCGCCACGACAGGGAGCATCACAACTAATGAAAAACTGTTTTTT. This sequence joins TRBV9 and TRBJ1-4; 7 bases fit TRBD1. In germline, CDR1 is SGDLS, CDR2 YYNGEE. This CDR3 has 18 residues. Germline trimming cut 3 bases from V and 0 bases from J; bases unmatched to any gene: 11. The full variable domain, in which reference TRBV9 and TRBJ1-4 provide the parts outside the CDR3, is DSGVTQTPKHLITATGQRVTLRCSPRSGDLSVYWYQQSLDQGLQFLIQYYNGEERAKGNILERFSAQQFPDLHSELNLSSLELGDSALYFCASSATTGSITTNEKLFFGSGTQLSVL.

The V gene is TRBV19, the J gene TRBJ2-2, with a tentative D call TRBD1 (7 bases). CDR3 length: 15 residues. In germline, CDR1 is LNHDA, CDR2 SQIVND (reference sequence). The V and J ends lost 3 bases and 4 bases respectively, with 12 bases between them. The CDR3 here is CASSINRGGTGELFF. CDR3 nucleotides: TGTGCCAGTAGTATCAACAGGGGAGGCACCGGGGAGCTGTTTTTT. The complete variable domain, with remaining parts taken from reference TRBV19 and TRBJ2-2, reads DGGITQSPKYLFRKEGQNVTLSCEQNLNHDAMYWYRQDPGQGLRLIYYSQIVNDFQKGDIAEGYSVSREKKESFPLTVTSAQKNPTAFYLCASSINRGGTGELFFGEGSRLTVL.

In its sample, this clone was seen a few times. The same CDR3 is also encoded by other DNA sequences in this sample. J is TRBJ2-1 and V is TRBV5-4; 11 positions agree with TRBD1. V shed 3 bases, J shed 3 bases, and the junction held 2 bases outside the gene matches. This CDR3 is built from 15 residues. CDR1 and CDR2 from the germline V gene are SGHNT and YYREEE (reference sequence). DNA of the CDR3: TGTGCCAGCAGCTCAGGGACAGGGGGCTACAATGAGCAGTTCTTC. Residues: CASSSGTGGYNEQFF.

V gene TRBV10-1 combines with J gene TRBJ2-6; maybe TRBD2 (6 bases). The CDR3 has 17 amino acids. V gave up 7 bases and J gave up 0 bases, with 16 bases separating them. Per germline, CDR1 WNHNN and CDR2 SYGVQD (reference sequence). DNA for the CDR3: TGCGCCAGCACTCGGGGACTGACCCTCTCTGGGGCCAACGTCCTGACTTTC. Its translation is CASTRGLTLSGANVLTF.

This chain joins TRBV19 and TRBJ2-2; TRBD1 matches at 7 bases. The germline gives CDR1 LNHDA, CDR2 SQIVND (reference sequence). This CDR3 comprises 14 residues. V lost 3 bases to trimming and J lost 4 bases; unmatched junction nucleotides: 2. In DNA, the CDR3 is TGTGCCAGTAGTATCAGGGGGTCCACCGGGGAGCTGTTTTTT. It yields the protein CASSIRGSTGELFF. Looking up the rest from reference TRBV19 and TRBJ2-2 gives the full variable domain: DGGITQSPKYLFRKEGQNVTLSCEQNLNHDAMYWYRQDPGQGLRLIYYSQIVNDFQKGDIAEGYSVSREKKESFPLTVTSAQKNPTAFYLCASSIRGSTGELFFGEGSRLTVL.

The chain carries TRBV20-1 and TRBJ1-6; no firm D call. The CDR3 covers 17 residues. Germline V CDR1 and CDR2: DFQATT, SNEGSKA (reference sequence). Trimming removed 3 bases at V and 5 bases at J, with 20 bases between. CDR3 nucleotide sequence: TGCAGTGCTAGTACCCACTTTGGAGGGATGGATAATTCACCCCTCCACTTT. It translates to CSASTHFGGMDNSPLHF.

The V gene is TRBV5-1, the J gene TRBJ1-1; unclear D gene. V was pared by 5 bases and J by 4 bases, with 12 bases between. The CDR3 has 13 residues. Germline V CDR1 and CDR2: SGHRS, YFSETQ. The CDR3 region is CASSTGGSTEAFF. The CDR3 DNA reads as TGCGCCAGCAGTACTGGAGGAAGCACTGAAGCTTTCTTT. Full variable domain (outside the CDR3, taken from reference TRBV5-1 and TRBJ1-1): KAGVTQTPRYLIKTRGQQVTLSCSPISGHRSVSWYQQTPGQGLQFLFEYFSETQRNKGNFPGRFSGRQFSNSRSEMNVSTLELGDSALYLCASSTGGSTEAFFGQGTRLTVV.

The chain is built from TRBV6-1 and TRBJ1-3, with a weak D call TRBD1 (6 bases). Germline loops: CDR1 MNHNS, CDR2 SASEGT. The CDR3 is 15 residues long. V lost 6 bases and J 3 bases, leaving 15 bases between the germline ends. In nucleotides, the CDR3 is TGTGCCAGCAGCGGAAGACAGGCGAATGGAAACACCATATATTTT. Protein: CASSGRQANGNTIYF.

The CDR3 loop is CASSVNPTNTDTQYF. The CDR3 nucleotides read TGTGCCAGCAGCGTTAATCCGACTAACACAGATACGCAGTATTTT. The genes are TRBV9 and TRBJ2-3, with D tentatively TRBD2 (5 bases). This CDR3 is built from 15 residues. Germline V gives CDR1 SGDLS, CDR2 YYNGEE. Trimming took 2 bases from V and 2 from J, leaving 12 bases between them.

This chain links TRBV27 with TRBJ1-2; D unclear. CDR3 size: 16 residues. With 5 bases removed from V and 4 bases from J, the gap between germline ends came to 20 bases. Germline V gene data show CDR1 as MNHEY and CDR2 as SMNVEV (reference sequence). DNA for the CDR3: TGTGCCAGCAGTCCCGGGCCCGGGAGTCCTAGCTATGGCTACACCTTC. It yields the protein CASSPGPGSPSYGYTF.

The chain combines TRBV30 with TRBJ1-5; TRBD1 is a possible D gene (5 bases). The ends were cut back, 0 bases at V and 2 bases at J, with 5 bases in the middle. The length of the CDR3 is 13 residues. Per the germline V gene, CDR1 is GTSNPN and CDR2 is SVGIG (reference sequence). In DNA, the CDR3 is TGTGCCTGGAGTGTACAGGGCAATCAGCCCCAGCATTTT. Amino acids: CAWSVQGNQPQHF.

This clone was recorded only once. The chain combines TRBV5-6 with TRBJ1-2, with 8 bases identical to TRBD1. The V gene end was trimmed by 6 bases and the J gene end by 8 bases; junction bases not matched to a gene: 15. CDR3 length: 15 amino acids. CDR1 and CDR2 (germline): SGHDT, YYEEEE. In nucleotides, the CDR3 is TGTGCCAGCACTAGGACAGGGCTGGCCGTTGGGGGCTACACCTTC. As protein: CASTRTGLAVGGYTF.

The rearrangement uses TRBV5-4 and TRBJ1-6, with 11 nucleotides matching TRBD1. Germline trimming cut 2 bases from V and 0 bases from J; bases unmatched to any gene: 7. Germline V gives CDR1 SGHNT, CDR2 YYREEE (reference sequence). The CDR3 sequence is 19 residues long. CDR3: CASSFGGTGGSSYNSPLHF. The CDR3 DNA reads as TGTGCCAGCAGCTTCGGGGGGACAGGGGGGAGCTCCTATAATTCACCCCTCCACTTT.

The genes are TRBV6-4 and TRBJ2-5; D is possibly TRBD2 (6 bases). The V and J ends lost 6 bases and 7 bases respectively, with 15 bases between them. The germline V gene encodes CDR1 MRHNA and CDR2 SNTAGT. The CDR3 covers 13 residues. CDR3 region: CASSLTSSGTQYF. As DNA, the CDR3 is TGTGCCAGCAGCCTCACTAGCTCGGGGACCCAGTACTTC.

The CDR3 spells CASRDQGSTEAFF. CDR3 sequence (DNA): TGTGCCAGCAGGGACCAGGGGAGCACTGAAGCTTTCTTT. This rearrangement joins TRBV2 to TRBJ1-1, with a tentative D call TRBD1 (6 bases). The CDR3 totals 13 residues. Germline lookup yields CDR1 SNHLY and CDR2 FYNNEI. Trimming removed 6 bases from V and 4 bases from J, with 12 bases in between.

The chain recombines TRBV5-4 with TRBJ1-4; tentative D call: TRBD1 (6 bases). The CDR3 has 16 residues. V was pared by 5 bases and J by 3 bases, with 17 bases between. The germline V gene has CDR1 SGHNT and CDR2 YYREEE (reference sequence). CDR3 region: CASSNPGARSNEKLFF. The CDR3 coding sequence is TGTGCCAGCAGTAATCCAGGGGCGAGGTCTAATGAAAAACTGTTTTTT.

The chain uses TRBV5-6 and TRBJ1-6; 11 bases line up with TRBD1. Trimming at V came to 5 bases and at J to 4 bases, leaving 14 bases not matched to a gene. This CDR3 contains 19 residues. Germline values: CDR1 SGHDT, CDR2 YYEEEE. This chain's CDR3 is CASSSLVPGQGAYNSPLHF. As DNA, the CDR3 is TGTGCCAGCAGTTCGCTTGTACCTGGACAGGGGGCGTATAATTCACCCCTCCACTTT.

The gene calls are TRBV11-2 and TRBJ1-4; D gene unclear. The V gene lost 1 base and the J gene lost 4 bases, with 7 bases spanning the gap. The germline V gene has CDR1 SGHAT and CDR2 FQNNGV. The CDR3 length is 14 residues. CDR3 residues: CASSLGTNNEKLFF. The CDR3 nucleotides read TGTGCCAGCAGCTTAGGTACAAATAATGAAAAACTGTTTTTT.

The chain is built from TRBV5-4 and TRBJ1-1, with 9 positions matching TRBD1. From germline, CDR1 is SGHNT and CDR2 YYREEE (reference sequence). This CDR3 region has 14 residues. Trimming at V came to 0 bases and at J to 3 bases, leaving 0 bases not matched to a gene. DNA of the CDR3: TGTGCCAGCAGCTTGGGGACAGGGGACACTGAAGCTTTCTTT. It yields the protein CASSLGTGDTEAFF.

The chain employs TRBV5-1 and TRBJ2-1, with D unclear. Germline lookup yields CDR1 SGHRS and CDR2 YFSETQ. V gave up 2 bases and J gave up 7 bases, with 19 bases separating them. The CDR3 is 16 amino acids. CDR3 region: CASSFNPVGSQNEQFF. The CDR3 nucleotides read TGCGCCAGCAGCTTTAATCCCGTCGGTAGCCAGAATGAGCAGTTCTTC. The full variable domain, rest sourced from reference TRBV5-1 and TRBJ2-1, is KAGVTQTPRYLIKTRGQQVTLSCSPISGHRSVSWYQQTPGQGLQFLFEYFSETQRNKGNFPGRFSGRQFSNSRSEMNVSTLELGDSALYLCASSFNPVGSQNEQFFGPGTRLTVL.

The chain joins TRBV5-1 to TRBJ2-7, with TRBD2 identical over 8 bases. Germline assignment: CDR1 SGHRS and CDR2 YFSETQ. With 3 bases clipped from V and 3 bases from J, the junction kept 5 bases outside the gene matches. The CDR3 is made up of 14 amino acids. The CDR3 nucleotides are TGCGCCAGCAGCTCTGGCGGGGGGAACTACGAGCAGTACTTC. The encoded protein is CASSSGGGNYEQYF.

This chain joins TRBV28 and TRBJ2-2, with TRBD2 matching over 10 bases. The CDR3 consists of 16 residues. J gave up 10 bases and V 6 bases, and 14 bases lay outside the gene matches. CDR1 and CDR2 (germline): MDHEN, SYDVKM. CDR3 residues: CASRLAGGLASAELFF. The CDR3, as DNA: TGTGCCAGCAGGCTAGCCGGGGGACTAGCGTCGGCGGAGCTGTTTTTT.